This T cell receptor (beta chain) was found in a study of T cell repertoires in cytomegalovirus infection (dated by TCRdb to the late 2010s). At the level of the whole study: Recently identified HLA-C-restricted CMV epitopes, whose presentation resists viral immunomodulation, were targeted by peptide stimulations together with well-studied HLA-B-restricted epitopes. Donor HLA type was relevant to the analysis, because carriage of CMV infection together with the matching HLA type was indicated by public TCR beta signatures. Results and caveats for the whole study, not just this receptor: In the ex vivo response, HLA-C-restricted CMV-specific TCR beta clonotypes were dominant, and in two of eight donors the single most frequent clonotype came from this HLA-C-restricted group. In both this cohort and an independent roughly 330-donor cohort, the cumulative frequency of public TCR beta family members distinguished carriers of CMV infection plus the relevant HLA type.

The CDR3, cysteine through phenylalanine, is 16 amino acids long. Of all the DNA, just the CDR3 is kept, 48 bases in frame from base 1. The CDR1 and CDR2 encoded by the germline V gene (reference sequence) are MNHEY and SMNVEV. A distance of 15 bases separates the germline ends of V and J, which lose 9 bases and 0 bases respectively. The sample's treatment or condition, from its label and the paper: in vitro stimulation with specific CMV peptide epitopes to enrich CMV-specific T cells. As regards this clonotype: Its recognized antigen is unknown. Base qualities are not at hand, and no much larger clone is one base apart.

The instrument given in TCRdb is Illumina HiSeq 1500. Clones were called with MiXCR by TCRdb after fastp trimmed the public reads at Q25, and only in-frame beta chains were retained. Every entry covers one CDR3 protein and lists the most common genes and DNA from its rows. The sample table holds 650,000 to 850,000 distinct CDR3 sequences, of which around 29% were seen once. About 12% of the sample lies in the top ten. Sequences were derived from cultured CD8+ T cells from PBMCs, sampled from culture after CMV antigen stimulation. This chain is built from TRBV27 and TRBJ2-6; TRBD2 could be the D gene, as 6 bases match. The clonotype comes from a human donor in good health (CMV status not recorded). Some clones in this sample may be carry-over from other donors' samples. The base sequence is TGTGCCAGTAGCCCGGGACTGAGCTCTGGGGCCAACGTCCTGACTTTC. Its amino acids are CASSPGLSSGANVLTF.